This TCR beta chain appears in the sequencing data of a study of control samples from healthy donors and cancer patients. Germline V gives CDR1 SNHLY, CDR2 FYNNEI. The CDR3 totals 15 residues. V lost 4 bases and J lost 1, with 13 bases in between. Assay used: immunoSEQ multiplex PCR; TCRdb lists only in-frame clones, some missing. The table has about 110,000 clones, 82% seen once; the top ten hold about 7%. The clonotype was recovered from a man aged 18 to 35 in good health. The chain employs TRBV2 and TRBJ1-1; D gene unclear. Sequencing was done on a sample of blood. CDR3 in amino acids: CASSGRVGSNTEAFF. Written as DNA, the CDR3 is TGTGCCAGCAGTGGGAGGGTTGGGTCGAACACTGAAGCTTTCTTT. The full variable domain, rest sourced from reference TRBV2 and TRBJ1-1, is EPEVTQTPSHQVTQMGQEVILRCVPISNHLYFYWYRQILGQKVEFLVSFYNNEISEKSEIFDDQFSVERPDGSNFTLKIRSTKLEDSAMYFCASSGRVGSNTEAFFGQGTRLTVV.